The entry below gives a single T cell receptor (beta chain) sequence along with its context. This sample was taken from a study of blood T cell repertoires in COVID-19. Study in general: The analysed material was cDNA or gDNA that came from T cells, B-cell-depleted T cells, or PBMCs.

As originally analysed: Nucleated cell number was recorded as an estimate derived from reference gene primer amplification. The repertoire was sequenced with immunoSEQ multiplex PCR; TCRdb's copy has only in-frame clones and lacks some. V and J calls and clone size follow that table, whereas D and trimming were derived from the DNA. Found here are 130,000 to 150,000 clones, about 70% of them singletons; the top ten hold around 14%. With 6 bases removed from V and 10 bases from J, the gap between germline ends came to 15 bases. CDR1 and CDR2 from the germline V gene are LNHNV and YYDKDF (reference sequence). This CDR3 spans 13 amino acids.

The source of this sequence is a man older than 75 with acute or convalescent COVID-19. The V gene is TRBV15, the J gene TRBJ1-4; D ambiguous. Sequencing used peripheral blood. As DNA, the CDR3 is TGTGCCACCAGTTTACGAAGAGGAGGAAAACTGTTTTTT. Protein sequence: CATSLRRGGKLFF.